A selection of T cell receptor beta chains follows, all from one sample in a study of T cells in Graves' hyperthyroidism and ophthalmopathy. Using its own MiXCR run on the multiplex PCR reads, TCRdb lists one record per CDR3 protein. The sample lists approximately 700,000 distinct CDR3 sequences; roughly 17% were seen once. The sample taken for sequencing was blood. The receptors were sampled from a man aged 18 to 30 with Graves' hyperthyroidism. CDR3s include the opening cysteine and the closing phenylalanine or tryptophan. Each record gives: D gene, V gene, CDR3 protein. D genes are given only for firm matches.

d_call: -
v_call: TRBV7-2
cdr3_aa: CASSQSQTGNIQYF

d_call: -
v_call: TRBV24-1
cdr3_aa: CATSDSGSYEQYF

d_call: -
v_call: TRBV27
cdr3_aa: CASSFKVTGELFF

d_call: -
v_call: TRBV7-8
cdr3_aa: CASSLDPSVTEAFF

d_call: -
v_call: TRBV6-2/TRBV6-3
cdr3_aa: CASSYRGDGYTF

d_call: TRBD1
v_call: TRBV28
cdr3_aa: CASRFRRTGVSGANVLTF

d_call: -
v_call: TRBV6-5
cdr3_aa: CASSYSVSTEAFF

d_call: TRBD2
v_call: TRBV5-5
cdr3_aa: CASSLALAGGLSYEQYF

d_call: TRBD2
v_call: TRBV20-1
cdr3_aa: CSASRLAGPHYNEQFF

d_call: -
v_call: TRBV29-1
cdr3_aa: CSASAGAKLGNTIYF

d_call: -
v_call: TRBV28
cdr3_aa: CASSFVSGSSSDTQYF

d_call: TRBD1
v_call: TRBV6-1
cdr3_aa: CASRSGTGYSRGTEAFF

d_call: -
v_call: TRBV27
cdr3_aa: CASRTRETQYF

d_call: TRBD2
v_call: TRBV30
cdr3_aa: CAWGRRIAGENNEQFF

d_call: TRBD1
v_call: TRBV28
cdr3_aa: CASEYGDRVAYGYTF

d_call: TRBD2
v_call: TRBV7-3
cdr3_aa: CASSLRIGSGGRTDTQYF

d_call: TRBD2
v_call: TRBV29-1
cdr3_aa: CSVERGAREQYF

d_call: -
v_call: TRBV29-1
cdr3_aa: CSVVRLIRTDTQYF

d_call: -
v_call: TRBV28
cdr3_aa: CASSTSWETQYF

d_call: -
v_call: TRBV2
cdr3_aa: CASSSERLYNEQFF

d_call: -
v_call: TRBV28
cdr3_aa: CASSFGAEWTRQPQHF

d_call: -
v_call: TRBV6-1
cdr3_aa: CASSTPRIPEAFF

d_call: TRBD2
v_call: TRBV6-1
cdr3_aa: CASNSNPGLAGVTPYEQYF

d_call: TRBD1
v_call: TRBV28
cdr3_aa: CASSPRTGIRGHTGELFF

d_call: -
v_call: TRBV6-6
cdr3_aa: CASSYSALPNEKLFF

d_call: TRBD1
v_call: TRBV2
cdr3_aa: CASRIGTANQPQHF

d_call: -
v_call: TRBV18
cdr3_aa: CASSPGGGFSYEQYF

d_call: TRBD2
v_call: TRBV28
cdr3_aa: CASKAGAPLGEQFF

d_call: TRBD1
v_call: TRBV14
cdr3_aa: CASSLDRGRVMSNEQFF

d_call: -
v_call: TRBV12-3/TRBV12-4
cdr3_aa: CASSFRQDGPKNIQYF

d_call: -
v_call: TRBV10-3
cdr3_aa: CAVSGDLNTEAFF

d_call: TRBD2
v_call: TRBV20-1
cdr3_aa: CSARDRLAGQQYF

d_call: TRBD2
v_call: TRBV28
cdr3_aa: CASRLREYHEQYF

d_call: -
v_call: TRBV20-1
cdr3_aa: CSARDPIRVYGYTF

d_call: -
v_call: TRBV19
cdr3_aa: CASSIQSNTEAFF

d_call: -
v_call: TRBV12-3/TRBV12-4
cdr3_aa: CASSLVMREKLFF

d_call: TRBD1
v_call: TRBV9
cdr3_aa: CASSARVDKDREAGNTIYF

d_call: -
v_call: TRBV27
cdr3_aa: CASSLRAGESNSPLHF

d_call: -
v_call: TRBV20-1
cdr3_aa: CSARRQSASYNEQFF

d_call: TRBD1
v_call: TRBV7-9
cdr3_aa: CASKGDRLTDTQYF

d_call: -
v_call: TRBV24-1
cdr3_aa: CATTRGGGGGANVLTF

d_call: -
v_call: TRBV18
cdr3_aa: CASSPNQGRLTEAFF

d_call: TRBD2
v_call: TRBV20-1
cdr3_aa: CSATTTSGITDTQYF